These 29 T cell receptor beta chains originate from one sample sequenced in a study of shared clonotypes between healthy human individuals (dated by TCRdb to 2018 to 2021). Libraries came from the immunoSEQ multiplex PCR assay. TCRdb limited this immuneACCESS table to in-frame rearrangements with V and J called. A share of clones is missing; checked studies link under half to unresolved V genes, and the rest is unexplained. Counted in this sample were 950,000 to 1,100,000 clones; about 70% of them appeared once. The ten largest account for about 1.5% of the sample. Material: memory CD4+ T cells sorted from blood. Sample cell subset or site, as interpreted from the label and publication: CD45RA-negative fraction. Every receptor here comes from a man in his late teens or twenties in good health.

In its sample, this clone was seen once. The chain employs TRBV10-1 and TRBJ1-2; 8 bases line up with TRBD1. Germline V gene sequence: CDR1 WNHNN, CDR2 SYGVQD (reference sequence). With 5 bases clipped from V and 5 bases from J, the junction kept 7 bases outside the gene matches. The CDR3 length is 14 residues. The DNA for the CDR3 is TGCGCCAGCAGTTCGGACAGGGAGGTGTATGGCTACACCTTC. Its translation is CASSSDREVYGYTF.

A note on this clone: At the DNA level, this CDR3 is encoded by other sequences in the same sample as well. The chain is built from TRBV5-1 and TRBJ1-4, with no clear D. CDR1 and CDR2 from the germline V gene are SGHRS and YFSETQ. Trimming pared 5 bases from V and 0 bases from J, leaving 11 bases between. The CDR3 contains 15 residues. The CDR3 nucleotides read TGCGCCAGCAGGATCCAGGCTGCAACTAATGAAAAACTGTTTTTT. It translates to CASRIQAATNEKLFF.

V gene TRBV7-8 combines with J gene TRBJ2-1; 11 nucleotides line up with TRBD2. Trimming at V came to 5 bases and at J to 4 bases, leaving 7 bases not matched to a gene. Looked up from germline, CDR1 is SGHVS and CDR2 is FQNEAQ. The CDR3 consists of 16 residues. The CDR3: CASSHAGLAGYNEQFF. DNA of the CDR3: TGTGCCAGCAGCCATGCTGGACTAGCGGGTTACAATGAGCAGTTCTTC.

V usage is TRBV5-1 and J usage is TRBJ1-1; D is unclear. Trimming removed 4 bases from V and 3 bases from J, with 4 bases in between. This CDR3 region has 11 residues. From germline, CDR1 is SGHRS and CDR2 YFSETQ. The CDR3 region is CASSVDTEAFF. The CDR3 DNA sequence: TGCGCCAGCAGCGTGGACACTGAAGCTTTCTTT.

CDR3 region: CASSRPGVYGYTF. The CDR3 coding sequence is TGTGCCAGCAGCCGGCCGGGGGTCTATGGCTACACCTTC. V is TRBV11-2 and J is TRBJ1-2; TRBD1 might be the D (5 bases). With 5 bases removed from V and 4 bases from J, the gap between germline ends came to 11 bases. Germline V gene sequence: CDR1 SGHAT, CDR2 FQNNGV. This CDR3 has 13 residues.

The J gene is TRBJ2-7, the V gene TRBV19, with 8 nucleotides matching TRBD2. The CDR3 is 15 amino acids. CDR1 is LNHDA, CDR2 SQIVND, per germline (reference sequence). Trimming cost V 3 bases and J 0 bases; bases outside gene matches: 4. CDR3 amino acids: CASSIRAGDSYEQYF. CDR3 bases: TGTGCCAGTAGTATTAGAGCGGGAGACTCCTACGAGCAGTACTTC.

This clone was seen ten or more times. The gene calls are TRBV7-6 and TRBJ2-3, with D perhaps matching TRBD1 or TRBD2 (5 bases each). CDR3 length: 14 residues. CDR1 is SGHVS and CDR2 is FNYEAQ in the germline V gene. Between the trimmed V and J ends, which lost 1 base and 6 bases, there was a span of 11 bases. CDR3 DNA: TGTGCCAGCAGCTTAGGGGGGAGCTACGATACGCAGTATTTT. Translation gives CASSLGGSYDTQYF.

V is TRBV18 and J is TRBJ2-1; 10 nucleotides line up with TRBD2. J gave up 7 bases and V 2 bases, and 17 bases lay outside the gene matches. The CDR3 spans 19 residues. Looked up from germline, CDR1 is KGHSH and CDR2 is LQKENI. CDR3 nucleotides: TGTGCCAGCTCACCAAAGGCTCCTCGAGGACTAGCGGAGAGGAATGAGCAGTTCTTC. Amino acids: CASSPKAPRGLAERNEQFF.

The rearrangement links TRBV6-1 to TRBJ1-2; 7 positions agree with TRBD1. Trimming took 6 bases from V and 7 from J; bases not matched to a gene: 14. This CDR3 has 15 residues. Germline V lookup: CDR1 MNHNS, CDR2 SASEGT. The CDR3 sequence: CASRTGSGMVGGYTF. CDR3 nucleotide sequence: TGTGCCAGCAGGACAGGGTCGGGAATGGTTGGTGGCTACACCTTC.

The chain combines TRBV2 with TRBJ2-7; 8 bases align to TRBD1. The CDR3 is 13 residues long. Per the germline V gene, CDR1 is SNHLY and CDR2 is FYNNEI. V was clipped by 6 bases and J by 6 bases; unmatched bases: 7. The CDR3 loop is CASSNGQGREQYF. In nucleotides, the CDR3 is TGTGCCAGCAGCAACGGACAGGGCCGCGAGCAGTACTTC. The complete variable domain, with remaining parts taken from reference TRBV2 and TRBJ2-7, reads EPEVTQTPSHQVTQMGQEVILRCVPISNHLYFYWYRQILGQKVEFLVSFYNNEISEKSEIFDDQFSVERPDGSNFTLKIRSTKLEDSAMYFCASSNGQGREQYFGPGTRLTVT.

The chain carries TRBV6-4 and TRBJ1-5; tentative D call: TRBD1 (6 bases). Trimming removed 10 bases at V and 4 bases at J, with 20 bases between. This CDR3 region has 15 residues. Germline-derived CDR1 and CDR2 are MRHNA and SNTAGT. The CDR3 DNA is TGTGCCAACGGGGGCGGCGGACGGGGAAATCAGCCCCAGCATTTT. Its protein product is CANGGGGRGNQPQHF.

V gene TRBV28 combines with J gene TRBJ2-7; D unclear. The ends were cut back, 2 bases at V and 2 bases at J, with 10 bases in the middle. This CDR3 region has 14 residues. CDR1 and CDR2 (germline): MDHEN, SYDVKM. The CDR3 spells CASSLPRQAYEQYF. The CDR3 coding sequence is TGTGCCAGCAGTTTACCTAGGCAGGCCTACGAGCAGTACTTC.

This clone was counted many times. The chain combines TRBV7-2 with TRBJ1-2; weak D call: TRBD1 (6 bases). V was cut by 2 bases and J by 0 bases, with 13 bases left in between. In germline, CDR1 is SGHTA, CDR2 FQGNSA. The CDR3 totals 16 residues. The DNA of the CDR3 is TGTGCCAGCAGCTTAAGTGCAACAGGGACTAACTATGGCTACACCTTC. Translated: CASSLSATGTNYGYTF.

This clone has just a few counts. V is TRBV7-8 and J is TRBJ2-3, with 8 bases lining up with TRBD2. This CDR3 contains 16 residues. With 0 bases clipped from V and 9 bases from J, the junction kept 11 bases outside the gene matches. Germline-derived CDR1 and CDR2 are SGHVS and FQNEAQ. CDR3 nucleotide sequence: TGTGCCAGCAGCTTAGCCGGGACTAGTTCTTTCGGGACGCAGTATTTT. It codes for CASSLAGTSSFGTQYF.

V is TRBV19 and J is TRBJ1-2; 7 bases are shared with TRBD1. Germline V CDR1 and CDR2: LNHDA, SQIVND (reference sequence). The ends lost 3 bases at V and 3 bases at J; junction bases unmatched: 7. The CDR3 totals 15 residues. CDR3 sequence reads: CASSISGQGDYGYTF. CDR3 DNA sequence: TGTGCCAGTAGTATTAGCGGGCAGGGGGACTATGGCTACACCTTC.

This clone was seen only once. The chain has TRBV7-9 and TRBJ1-1; no clear D. In germline, CDR1 is SEHNR, CDR2 FQNEAQ (reference sequence). V lost 2 bases, J lost 2 bases, and 6 bases lay in between. This CDR3 contains 13 residues. Written as DNA, the CDR3 is TGTGCCAGCAGCTTAAAGGATAACACTGAAGCTTTCTTT. Its translation: CASSLKDNTEAFF.

The rearrangement links TRBV7-9 to TRBJ2-5, with D hard to call. V was pared by 5 bases and J by 4 bases, with 8 bases between. The CDR3 sequence is 12 residues long. Germline values: CDR1 SEHNR, CDR2 FQNEAQ (reference sequence). The DNA of the CDR3 is TGTGCCAGCAGCCGCCCGGGAGAGACCCAGTACTTC. The encoded protein is CASSRPGETQYF.

This clone occurred once. This chain connects TRBV19 to TRBJ1-2; no reliable D call. The CDR3 loop spans 15 amino acids. Germline lookup yields CDR1 LNHDA and CDR2 SQIVND (reference sequence). The V gene lost 1 base and the J gene lost 6 bases, with 15 bases spanning the gap. The DNA for the CDR3 is TGTGCCAGTAGTATAGGTGGTTTTGGTGAAAATGGCTACACCTTC. Translating gives CASSIGGFGENGYTF.

The chain recombines TRBV5-1 with TRBJ1-1; weak D call: TRBD1 (5 bases). With 0 bases removed from V and 5 bases from J, the gap between germline ends came to 14 bases. Germline assignment: CDR1 SGHRS and CDR2 YFSETQ. CDR3 length: 15 residues. This CDR3 reads CASSLDLQGGTEAFF. CDR3 coding DNA: TGCGCCAGCAGCTTGGATCTGCAGGGAGGGACTGAAGCTTTCTTT.

This clone showed up just once. The same CDR3 arises from other DNA sequences in this sample as well. The V call is TRBV6-5, the J call TRBJ1-2, with D perhaps matching TRBD1 (5 bases). V dropped 0 bases and J dropped 4 bases, with 9 bases sitting between them. This CDR3 spans 14 amino acids. Germline V CDR1 and CDR2: MNHEY, SVGAGI. CDR3 region: CASSYSRGPYGYTF. The CDR3 coding sequence is TGTGCCAGCAGTTACTCGAGGGGCCCCTATGGCTACACCTTC.

The chain employs TRBV9 and TRBJ2-1; the D is unclear. The germline gives CDR1 SGDLS, CDR2 YYNGEE. The CDR3 contains 14 residues. V was clipped by 2 bases and J by 0 bases, with 6 bases between them. CDR3 amino acids: CASSVGSSYNEQFF. Written as DNA, the CDR3 is TGTGCCAGCAGCGTTGGCAGCTCCTACAATGAGCAGTTCTTC.

The rearrangement joins TRBV28 to TRBJ1-2; perhaps TRBD1 as D (6 bases). Trimming pared 10 bases from V and 2 bases from J, leaving 11 bases between. Germline V gives CDR1 MDHEN, CDR2 SYDVKM. The CDR3 is 12 amino acids. In DNA, the CDR3 is TGTGCCACCACCGGACAGAACTATGGCTACACCTTC. This codes for CATTGQNYGYTF.

The genes are TRBV15 and TRBJ1-5; D is unclear. V lost 0 bases and J 2 bases, leaving 17 bases between the germline ends. CDR1 LNHNV and CDR2 YYDKDF come from the germline V gene (reference sequence). This CDR3 region has 18 residues. CDR3 DNA sequence: TGTGCCACCAGCAGAGATCCGACGGCGGGAAGAGGCAATCAGCCCCAGCATTTT. Residues: CATSRDPTAGRGNQPQHF.

V usage is TRBV10-2 and J usage is TRBJ1-5, with D perhaps TRBD1 (5 bases). The V gene lost 0 bases and the J gene lost 1 base, with 7 bases spanning the gap. The length of the CDR3 is 15 residues. CDR1 is WSHSY, CDR2 SAAADI, per germline. CDR3 DNA sequence: TGCGCCAGCAGTGAGTCGGGGCCAAGCAATCAGCCCCAGCATTTT. It translates to CASSESGPSNQPQHF.

The chain carries TRBV10-1 and TRBJ2-3, with 9 bases identical to TRBD1. This CDR3 comprises 16 residues. Germline CDR1 reads WNHNN; CDR2 reads SYGVQD (reference sequence). The ends lost 7 bases at V and 3 bases at J; junction bases unmatched: 11. Here the CDR3 reads CASTLTGTGQTDTQYF. The CDR3 region has the DNA TGCGCCAGCACCTTAACCGGGACAGGGCAGACAGATACGCAGTATTTT.

The chain combines TRBV10-2 with TRBJ1-6; 8 nucleotides match TRBD1. CDR1 and CDR2 (germline): WSHSY, SAAADI. The V and J ends lost 4 bases and 6 bases, in that order; junction bases with no gene match: 8. The CDR3 sequence is 16 residues long. CDR3 coding DNA: TGCGCCAGCAGTGGAGGGACAGGCCTCACTAATTCACCCCTCCACTTT. Translation: CASSGGTGLTNSPLHF.

The rearrangement uses TRBV12-5 and TRBJ2-3; TRBD1 matches 7 bases. This CDR3 is 16 amino acids long. CDR1 LGHNT and CDR2 FRNRAP come from the germline V gene. Trimming at V came to 5 bases and at J to 2 bases, leaving 10 bases not matched to a gene. Written as DNA, the CDR3 is TGTGCTAGTGGTACCCCCCGGGACAGCCCCACAGATACGCAGTATTTT. It codes for CASGTPRDSPTDTQYF.

The chain couples TRBV5-1 to TRBJ2-1; 10 nucleotides align to TRBD2. Germline lookup yields CDR1 SGHRS and CDR2 YFSETQ. The V gene end was trimmed by 5 bases and the J gene end by 6 bases; junction bases not matched to a gene: 11. This CDR3 has 16 amino acids. The CDR3 loop reads CASRLSASGGTNEQFF. The CDR3 nucleotides read TGCGCCAGCAGGTTGTCCGCTAGCGGGGGTACCAATGAGCAGTTCTTC.

The chain employs TRBV7-2 and TRBJ2-7, with D perhaps TRBD1 (5 bases). The CDR3 is 14 amino acids. Germline V gene data show CDR1 as SGHTA and CDR2 as FQGNSA. Trimming left V 5 bases short and J 0 bases short, with 11 bases between. The CDR3 coding sequence is TGTGCCAGCAGCCCCCGACAGAGCTCCTACGAGCAGTACTTC. It yields the protein CASSPRQSSYEQYF.